This section outlines one T cell receptor beta chain sequence together with its context. Its antigen target is currently unknown. No base qualities exist here, and no much larger clone lies one base off it. Trimming takes 0 bases from V and 0 bases from J, and the germline ends sit 4 bases apart. Reading the germline V gene gives CDR1 SGHRS and CDR2 YFSETQ. The CDR3 has 14 amino acids, counting the end cysteine and phenylalanine. Of all the DNA, just the CDR3 is kept, 42 bases in frame from base 1. To prepare the library, PCR was applied. DNA from cultured CD4+ T cells was subjected to TCR sequencing with the Oncomine TCR Beta short-read assay at the Johns Hopkins FTIC core. The QIAamp micro DNA kit was used to extract genomic DNA from the cultured CD4+ T cells. Oncomine TCR Beta libraries from cultured CD4+ T cells were pooled with unique dual indexes and sequenced on an Illumina iSeq 100. The authors' pipeline ran thus. Non-productive sequences were removed, and CDR3s that did not start with C, did not end with F or W, or were shorter than 7 amino acids were discarded. The MANAFEST web application was used to identify antigen-specific clonotypes by comparing peptide-stimulated wells against reference wells and other culture wells. To be called positive, a clone needed an FDR below 0.05, an odds ratio above 5, and a productive frequency above 0.1% in at least two of three replicate wells. Cross-reactive clonotypes were defined as significantly expanded in both SARS-CoV-2 spike wells and at least one common cold coronavirus spike condition. Using R version 3.6.1, CDR3 homology was evaluated through Levenshtein distances (stringdist) along with unrooted phylogenetic trees (ape). TCRdb passed the public sequencing reads through fastp at Q25 and MiXCR, retaining productive beta sequences. CDR3 protein duplicates are merged, each entry listing the most common genes and DNA. TCRdb's processing, not the study's, gives the V and J calls here. The sample has around 22,000 distinct CDR3 sequences on record, around a third of them singletons. Together, the top ten hold around 12% of the sample.

These data originate in a study of vaccination and CD4 T cells after COVID-19 (dated by TCRdb to between 2020 and 2023). Background on the whole study: Every convalescent patient had a positive nasal swab PCR test for SARS-CoV-2, with mild disease in nine or ten patients and severe disease in one. As controls, cultures received a CEFX viral epitope pool (the positive control), an HIV-1 Nef peptide pool (the negative control), or no peptide at all. Post-COVID blood samples from convalescent patients were collected a median of roughly 100 days after diagnosis, with a range of roughly 35 to 180 days. The spike-specific CD4+ TCR repertoire was compared before and after mRNA vaccination in over 9 COVID-19 convalescent patients and several infection-naive healthy vaccine recipients. Culture stimuli were overlapping spike peptide pools from SARS-CoV-2 and from the common cold coronaviruses HCoV-NL63, HCoV-OC43 and HCoV-229E. Post-vaccine blood samples were obtained a median of around 67 days after the second vaccine dose, with a range of about 13 to 241 days. In the convalescent cohort there were six males and four females, among whom were two Hispanic individuals, seven Caucasians, two Asians and one multiracial person. Two doses of either the Pfizer-BioNTech BNT162b2 vaccine (n=8) or the Moderna mRNA-1273 vaccine (n=2) were administered to participants.

The sample's treatment or condition label, in plain terms: approximately 10-day PBMC culture with coronavirus spike peptide pools or control peptides (ViraFEST assay). The study used the ViraFEST assay, which expanded antigen-specific T cells with peptide pools and then identified expanded clonotypes by TCR sequencing. Positive SARS-CoV-2 PCR tests in the convalescent patients dated from March to December 2020, before Alpha, Beta and Delta variants emerged in the United States. PBMCs were cultured at roughly 1.9 million per well in IMDM supplemented with 5% human AB serum and approximately 10 IU/ml IL-2, with approximately 10 ug/ml peptide pools added. On days 3 and 7, half of the culture medium was replaced with fresh IL-2-containing medium. After 10 to 11 days of culture, CD4+ T cells were isolated by negative selection with the EasySep CD4+ T cell isolation kit. Ficoll-Paque Plus gradient centrifugation was used to isolate PBMCs from whole blood, and the isolated PBMCs were then either used fresh or cryopreserved at -140C. Triplicate wells were generally used for each culture condition.

Overall results and qualifications from the work: Nearly all vaccine-specific clones in convalescent patients (304 of 307) were mono-reactive for SARS-CoV-2 spike rather than cross-reactive with common cold coronaviruses. Among convalescent patients, a median about 86% of the SARS-CoV-2-reactive clones seen after vaccination appeared only after vaccination, which suggests priming specific to the vaccine. Relatively few convalescent patients were included in the study, and early timepoints after natural infection were not analyzed. The median count of SARS-CoV-2-reactive clonotypes went up from some 23 after infection to about 40 after vaccination, although the change was not significant.

The chain links TRBV5-1 with TRBJ1-3, with no D gene named confidently. The sequenced sample was cultured CD4+ T cells from blood. The TCR was taken from a human donor with COVID-19. The sequenced DNA is TGCGCCAGCAGCTTGGACATCTCTGGAAACACCATATATTTT. This gives the protein CASSLDISGNTIYF.